Sequencing of this T cell receptor beta chain was carried out in a study of technical replicates of blood from a handful of donors. There are 13 residues in the CDR3. The germline gives CDR1 MGHDK, CDR2 SYGVNS. V trimming: 4 bases; J trimming: 7 bases; junction bases outside the gene matches: 4. Measured with immunoSEQ multiplex PCR; TCRdb has only the in-frame clones, and not every one. The sample has about 70,000 clones; 95% are singletons. Sequencing input: T cells isolated from PBMCs. The sequence came from a human donor in good health. V usage is TRBV25-1 and J usage is TRBJ1-1; 9 nucleotides line up with TRBD1. CDR3 bases: TGTGCCAGCAGTGTAGGGACAGGGATTGAAGCTTTCTTT. Translated, it gives CASSVGTGIEAFF.